These T cell receptor beta chains were read from a single sample in a study of shared clonotypes between healthy human individuals. Method: immunoSEQ multiplex PCR; TCRdb's copy keeps in-frame clones and lacks some. The sample consists of about 2.1 million clones, 85% to 95% of them appearing once. Sequencing was done on a sample of naive CD8+ T cells from PBMCs. The receptors come from a man aged 18 to 29 in good health. Some clones in this sample may be carry-over from other donors' samples. The CDR3 runs from the conserved cysteine through the conserved F or W. The D gene is left open where the match is weak. The listing skips clone size in some rows; elsewhere it reads once, few, many or a size class.

TRBJ2-1,NA,15,TRBV4-1,TRBD2,CASMRGANSYNEQFF,TGCGCCAGCATGCGGGGGGCGAACTCCTACAATGAGCAGTTCTTC
TRBJ2-7,NA,14,TRBV19,TRBD1,CASSIRTGDYEQYF,TGTGCCAGTAGTATCAGGACAGGGGACTACGAGCAGTACTTC
TRBJ1-2,NA,15,TRBV5-1,TRBD1,CASSLWTGENYGYTF,TGCGCCAGCAGCTTGTGGACAGGGGAGAACTATGGCTACACCTTC
TRBJ2-1,NA,15,TRBV28,TRBD2,CASSFELASYNEQFF,TGTGCCAGCAGTTTCGAACTAGCGTCATACAATGAGCAGTTCTTC
TRBJ2-3,NA,15,TRBV19,NA,CASSITPRGRDTQYF,TGTGCCAGTAGTATAACCCCCAGGGGCAGAGATACGCAGTATTTT
TRBJ2-1,NA,13,TRBV27,NA,CASSLSLRNEQFF,TGTGCCAGCAGTCTCTCCCTGAGAAATGAGCAGTTCTTC
TRBJ2-3,NA,15,TRBV27,TRBD1,CASSLSYRGGDTQYF,TGTGCCAGCAGTTTATCTTACAGGGGTGGGGATACGCAGTATTTT
TRBJ1-1,NA,13,TRBV10-1,NA,CASSGGNGGEAFF,TGCGCCAGCAGTGGTGGGAACGGCGGTGAAGCTTTCTTT
TRBJ1-5,NA,10,TRBV27,NA,CASGGQPQHF,TGTGCCAGCGGCGGTCAGCCCCAGCATTTT
TRBJ2-3,NA,14,TRBV6-5,NA,CASSYGQGTDTQYF,TGTGCCAGCAGTTACGGGCAGGGAACAGATACGCAGTATTTT
TRBJ1-5,NA,16,TRBV2,NA,CASQGRGKYSNQPQHF,TGTGCCAGCCAGGGCCGGGGGAAGTATAGCAATCAGCCCCAGCATTTT
TRBJ2-1,NA,13,TRBV6-6,NA,CACAPGPVNEQFF,TGTGCCTGTGCTCCAGGGCCGGTCAATGAGCAGTTCTTC
TRBJ2-1,NA,15,TRBV28,NA,CASSSLDPALNEQFF,TGTGCCAGCAGTTCCCTGGATCCAGCGCTCAATGAGCAGTTCTTC
TRBJ1-3,NA,17,TRBV10-1,NA,CASSESVGESSGNTIYF,TGCGCCAGCAGTGAGAGTGTAGGGGAGAGCTCTGGAAACACCATATATTTT
TRBJ1-1,NA,14,TRBV27,NA,CASRPGGANTEAFF,TGTGCCAGCAGGCCGGGAGGGGCGAACACTGAAGCTTTCTTT
TRBJ1-1,NA,14,TRBV5-4,NA,CASSPREGNTEAFF,TGTGCCAGCAGCCCAAGGGAGGGGAACACTGAAGCTTTCTTT
TRBJ2-7,NA,18,TRBV2,TRBD2,CATKGLAGGNGIPYEQYF,TGTGCCACCAAAGGACTAGCGGGAGGGAACGGTATCCCCTACGAGCAGTACTTC
TRBJ1-1,NA,13,TRBV5-4,NA,CASSLDGIAEAFF,TGTGCCAGCAGCTTAGACGGTATCGCTGAAGCTTTCTTT
TRBJ1-1,few,13,TRBV27,NA,CASSMGFWTEAFF,TGTGCCAGCAGTATGGGTTTTTGGACTGAAGCTTTCTTT
TRBJ2-1,NA,13,TRBV27,NA,CASRRSGTYEQFF,TGTGCCAGCAGAAGATCAGGGACGTATGAGCAGTTCTTC
TRBJ2-5,NA,13,TRBV7-9,TRBD2,CASSLREDWTQYF,TGTGCCAGCAGCTTGCGGGAGGATTGGACCCAGTACTTC
TRBJ1-1,NA,16,TRBV7-9,NA,CASSPETVGMNTEAFF,TGTGCCAGCAGCCCAGAAACAGTGGGGATGAACACTGAAGCTTTCTTT
TRBJ1-1,NA,16,TRBV27,NA,CASSLSIPGTYTEAFF,TGTGCCAGCAGTTTATCGATTCCAGGGACGTACACTGAAGCTTTCTTT
TRBJ2-7,NA,15,TRBV6-5,TRBD2,CASSYSDSGAYEQYF,TGTGCCAGCAGTTACTCTGATAGCGGGGCATACGAGCAGTACTTC
TRBJ1-5,NA,11,TRBV28,NA,CASTSSEPQHF,TGTGCCAGCACTTCCTCCGAGCCCCAGCATTTT
TRBJ2-7,NA,12,TRBV19,NA,CASSPDSYEQYF,TGTGCCAGTAGTCCTGACTCCTACGAGCAGTACTTC
TRBJ1-5,NA,15,TRBV7-2,NA,CASSQPRPSNQPQHF,TGTGCCAGCAGCCAGCCCCGACCAAGCAATCAGCCCCAGCATTTT
TRBJ2-7,NA,15,TRBV5-1,NA,CASSFELGALYEQYF,TGCGCCAGCAGCTTCGAGTTGGGGGCCCTCTACGAGCAGTACTTC
TRBJ2-1,NA,16,TRBV5-1,NA,CASSSKTLRSYNEQFF,TGCGCCAGCAGTAGCAAAACCCTGAGGTCCTACAATGAGCAGTTCTTC
TRBJ1-1,NA,13,TRBV6-1,NA,CASRGRINTEAFF,TGTGCCAGCAGGGGGAGGATTAACACTGAAGCTTTCTTT
TRBJ2-3,NA,13,TRBV14,NA,CASSVTTADTQYF,TGTGCCAGCAGCGTTACAACGGCAGATACGCAGTATTTT
TRBJ2-1,NA,14,TRBV25-1,NA,CASSEYRFRNEQFF,TGTGCCAGCAGTGAATATCGGTTCCGCAATGAGCAGTTCTTC
TRBJ2-3,NA,16,TRBV5-5,TRBD2,CASSPGLAGLTDTQYF,TGTGCCAGCAGCCCCGGACTAGCGGGCCTTACAGATACGCAGTATTTT
TRBJ1-3,NA,16,TRBV7-9,NA,CASSLEGQGPGNTIYF,TGTGCCAGCAGCTTAGAAGGGCAGGGTCCAGGAAACACCATATATTTT
TRBJ2-7,NA,16,TRBV27,NA,CASTPHGERSSYEQYF,TGTGCCAGCACCCCCCACGGTGAGCGTAGCTCCTACGAGCAGTATTTC
TRBJ2-6,NA,12,TRBV19,NA,CASSPAANVLTF,TGTGCCAGTAGTCCCGCGGCCAACGTCCTGACTTTC
TRBJ2-1,NA,16,TRBV13,TRBD2,CASSLTSGANWDEQFF,TGTGCCAGCAGCTTGACTAGCGGGGCAAATTGGGATGAGCAGTTCTTC
TRBJ2-7,NA,13,TRBV2,NA,CASSEQGPYEQYF,TGTGCCAGCAGTGAACAGGGACCCTACGAGCAGTACTTC
TRBJ2-4,NA,16,TRBV27,TRBD1,CASSWAKGQGSNIQYF,TGTGCCAGCAGTTGGGCAAAGGGACAGGGTTCCAACATTCAGTACTTC
TRBJ1-1,NA,15,TRBV27,TRBD1,CASSLTTGRGTEAFF,TGTGCCAGCAGTCTTACGACAGGGAGGGGCACTGAAGCTTTCTTT
TRBJ2-7,NA,13,TRBV29-1,TRBD1,CSVKDRGLYEQYF,TGCAGCGTGAAGGACAGGGGTTTATACGAGCAGTACTTC
TRBJ1-5,NA,15,TRBV7-9,NA,CASSPGRGGNQPQHF,TGTGCCAGCAGCCCGGGACGAGGAGGCAATCAGCCCCAGCATTTT
TRBJ2-3,NA,15,TRBV5-8,NA,CASSPGVTGTDTQYF,TGTGCCAGCAGCCCTGGGGTAACGGGCACAGATACGCAGTATTTT
TRBJ2-3,NA,12,TRBV18,NA,CASTLGTDTQYF,TGTGCCAGCACTCTCGGAACAGATACGCAGTATTTT
TRBJ1-1,NA,14,TRBV19,NA,CASSIDGQNTEAFF,TGTGCCAGTAGTATAGACGGACAAAACACTGAAGCTTTCTTT
TRBJ2-7,once,13,TRBV29-1,NA,CSVDLQGTYEQYF,TGCAGCGTTGATTTGCAGGGGACCTACGAGCAGTACTTC
TRBJ2-3,once,23,TRBV13,TRBD2,CASSLVFQGSKGLAGVSTDTQYF,TGTGCCAGCAGCTTAGTCTTCCAGGGGTCAAAGGGACTAGCGGGAGTAAGCACAGATACGCAGTATTTT
TRBJ1-1,NA,16,TRBV27,TRBD1,CASSSRQGVENTEAFF,TGTGCCAGCAGTTCCCGACAGGGGGTAGAGAACACTGAAGCCTTCTTT
TRBJ1-2,NA,17,TRBV7-2,NA,CASSSRSGDQNPYGYTF,TGTGCCAGCAGCTCGCGTAGCGGGGACCAGAACCCCTATGGCTACACCTTC
TRBJ1-2,NA,14,TRBV10-3,NA,CAISESKKSYGYTF,TGTGCCATCAGTGAGTCGAAGAAGTCCTATGGCTACACCTTC
TRBJ1-1,NA,14,TRBV15,NA,CATSWGGENTEAFF,TGTGCCACTTCCTGGGGGGGCGAGAACACTGAAGCTTTCTTT
TRBJ2-1,NA,15,TRBV13,TRBD2,CASSRREGNFHEQFF,TGTGCCAGCAGCCGCCGGGAGGGTAATTTCCATGAGCAGTTCTTC
TRBJ1-1,NA,13,TRBV11-1,NA,CASSLGRIPPAFF,TGTGCCAGCAGCTTGGGCAGAATCCCTCCGGCTTTCTTT
TRBJ2-1,NA,16,TRBV15,NA,CATSSTTVRSYNEQFF,TGTGCCACCAGCTCGACGACAGTGCGCTCCTACAATGAGCAGTTCTTC
TRBJ2-7,NA,13,TRBV5-1,TRBD1,CASSLGTVYEQYF,TGCGCCAGCAGCCTTGGGACAGTCTACGAGCAGTACTTC
TRBJ2-1,NA,15,TRBV14,TRBD1,CASSQRAGGMDEQFF,TGTGCCAGCAGCCAGAGGGCAGGGGGCATGGATGAGCAGTTCTTC
TRBJ2-3,NA,13,TRBV11-3,NA,CASSSLEADTQYF,TGTGCCAGCAGCTCTCTGGAGGCAGATACGCAGTATTTT
TRBJ2-1,NA,15,TRBV19,NA,CASSIWGSSYNEQFF,TGTGCCAGTAGTATATGGGGCAGCTCCTACAATGAGCAGTTCTTC
TRBJ1-1,few,12,TRBV9,NA,CASSGRATEAFF,TGTGCCAGCAGCGGTAGAGCCACTGAAGCTTTCTTT